This T cell receptor (beta chain) was sequenced during a study of tumor-infiltrating lymphocytes in primary liver carcinoma. RNA was extracted from whole blood without cell sorting, alongside germline DNA. Using a constant-region primer together with ProtoScript II reverse transcriptase, TCR beta cDNA was made from about 490 ng of total RNA. Slightly modified ARM-PCR with three nested multiplex PCR rounds yielded TCR beta libraries. With TRBV1-TRBV30 forward primers and a C-beta reverse primer, the first two PCR rounds were run for around 10 cycles each. Each CDR3 protein gets one entry after TCRdb re-called the multiplex PCR reads with MiXCR. The sample lists fewer than 400,000 distinct CDR3 sequences; around three fifths were seen once. Notes on this clonotype: A read error may produce the germline difference seen at one junction end.

The CDR3 extends over 14 amino acids. CDR1 and CDR2 (germline): MNHEY, SVGAGI. The J gene is TRBJ2-5, the V gene TRBV6-5, with D unresolved. The sample comprised peripheral blood. This clonotype was sampled from a woman aged 30 to 39 with primary liver carcinoma and hepatitis B virus infection. The chain's CDR3 is CASRKDPSEETEYF. DNA of the CDR3: TGTGCCAGCAGGAAAGACCCCTCAGAGGAGACCGAGTACTTC.